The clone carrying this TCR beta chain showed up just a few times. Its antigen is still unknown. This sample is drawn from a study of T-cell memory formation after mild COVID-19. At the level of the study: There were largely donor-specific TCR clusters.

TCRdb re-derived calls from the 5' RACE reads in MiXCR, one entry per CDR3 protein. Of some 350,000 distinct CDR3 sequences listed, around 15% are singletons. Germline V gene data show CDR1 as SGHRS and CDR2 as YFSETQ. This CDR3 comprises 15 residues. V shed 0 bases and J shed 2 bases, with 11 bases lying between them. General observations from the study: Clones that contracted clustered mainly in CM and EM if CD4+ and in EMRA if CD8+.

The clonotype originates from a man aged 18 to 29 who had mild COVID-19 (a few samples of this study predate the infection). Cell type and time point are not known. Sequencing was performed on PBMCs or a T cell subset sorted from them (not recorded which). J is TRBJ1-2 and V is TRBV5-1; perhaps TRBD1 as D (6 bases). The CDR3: CASSLDAGANYGYTF. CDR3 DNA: TGCGCCAGCAGCTTGGACGCAGGGGCGAACTATGGCTACACCTTC.